The T cell receptor beta chain under discussion was sequenced for a study of post-analysis software for immune sequencing data. As concerns this clonotype: The antigen remains unidentified.

Unique molecular identifiers were present in the TCR beta cDNA libraries. TCRdb re-analysed the PCR reads in MiXCR, keeping a single row per CDR3 protein. The sample gives around 700,000 distinct CDR3 sequences, roughly three fifths of which show up once; 11% is in the top ten. Study results and caveats: Co-batched samples clustered tightly together by F measure. About 5 TRBV segments were more frequent in patients than controls; TRBV5-6, TRBV5-1 and TRBV20-1 belonged to this group.

V lost 4 bases and J 0 bases, leaving 16 bases between the germline ends. Germline CDR1 reads SQVTM; CDR2 reads ANQGSEA. This CDR3 comprises 16 residues. The receptor comes from a girl aged 2 to 9 with multiple sclerosis. The chain links TRBV29-1 to TRBJ2-1; unclear D gene. The sequenced sample consisted of blood. Here the CDR3 reads CSVGLLRISSYNEQFF. For the CDR3, the DNA is TGCAGCGTTGGCCTCCTTCGGATATCCTCCTACAATGAGCAGTTCTTC.